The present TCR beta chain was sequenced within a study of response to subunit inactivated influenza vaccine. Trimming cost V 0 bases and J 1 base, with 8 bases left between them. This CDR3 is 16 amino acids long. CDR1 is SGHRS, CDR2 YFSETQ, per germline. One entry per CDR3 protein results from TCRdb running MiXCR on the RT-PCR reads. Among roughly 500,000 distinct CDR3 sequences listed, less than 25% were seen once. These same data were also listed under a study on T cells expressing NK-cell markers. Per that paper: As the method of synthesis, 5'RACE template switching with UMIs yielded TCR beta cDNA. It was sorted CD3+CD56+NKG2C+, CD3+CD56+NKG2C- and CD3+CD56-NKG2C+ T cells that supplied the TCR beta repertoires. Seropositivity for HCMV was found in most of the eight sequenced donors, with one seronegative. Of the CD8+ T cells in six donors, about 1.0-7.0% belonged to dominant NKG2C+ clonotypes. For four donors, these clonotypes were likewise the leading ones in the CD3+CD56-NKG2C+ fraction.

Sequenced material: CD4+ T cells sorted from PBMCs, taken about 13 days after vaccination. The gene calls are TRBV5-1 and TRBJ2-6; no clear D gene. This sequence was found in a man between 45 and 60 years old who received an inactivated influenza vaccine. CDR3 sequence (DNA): TGCGCCAGCAGCTTGGTGGGCGGATCTGGGGCCAACGTCCTGACTTTC. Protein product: CASSLVGGSGANVLTF.